The present T cell receptor beta chain was sequenced within a study of blood T cell repertoires in COVID-19. Trimming took off 5 bases at V and 0 bases at J, with 10 bases between the two ends. This CDR3 comprises 13 residues. Germline values: CDR1 GTSNPN, CDR2 SVGIG (reference sequence). Libraries were prepared by immunoSEQ multiplex PCR; TCRdb keeps only in-frame clonotypes and omits some of them. The sample carries 200,000 to 250,000 clones, around 81% recorded once. The sequence was obtained from a woman between 65 and 79 years old with acute or convalescent COVID-19. The genes are TRBV30 and TRBJ1-1, with D possibly being TRBD1 (5 bases). The sample taken for sequencing was peripheral blood. The CDR3 region has the DNA TGTGCCTGGCAACCAGGGTTGAACACTGAAGCTTTCTTT. Its protein is CAWQPGLNTEAFF.